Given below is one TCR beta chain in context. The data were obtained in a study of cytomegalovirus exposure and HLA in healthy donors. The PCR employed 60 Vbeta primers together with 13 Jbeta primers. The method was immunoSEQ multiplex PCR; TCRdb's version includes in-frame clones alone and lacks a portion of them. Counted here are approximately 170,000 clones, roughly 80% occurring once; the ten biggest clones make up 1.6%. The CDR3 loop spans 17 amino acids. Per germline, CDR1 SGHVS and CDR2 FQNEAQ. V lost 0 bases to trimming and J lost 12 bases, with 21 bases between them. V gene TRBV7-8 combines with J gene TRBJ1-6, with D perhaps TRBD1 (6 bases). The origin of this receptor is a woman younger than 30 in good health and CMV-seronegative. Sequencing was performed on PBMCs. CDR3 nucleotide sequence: TGTGCCAGCAGCTTAGCGCTAGGGGAACAGGGTCTCAGACCCCTCCACTTT. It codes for CASSLALGEQGLRPLHF.